Listed here are 14 T cell receptor beta chains from one sample, sequenced in a study of TET2 disruption in CD19-targeted CAR T cells. Antigens for these TCRs are unknown. Measured with immunoSEQ multiplex PCR; TCRdb has only the in-frame clones, and not every one. This table holds more than 25,000 clones. Described treatment: autologous CTL019 cells: CD19 CAR with 4-1BB and CD3 zeta domains. Sequenced material: CD8- CAR+ T cells sorted from cultured blood T cells, taken for CD19 CAR T cell therapy. Subset denoted: CD8-negative CAR-positive T cells from the infusion product. These receptors originate from a man in his 70s with chronic lymphocytic leukemia.

Comment on this clone: Read data end 3 residues before the CDR3 end; the end is taken from the germline J gene. This sequence joins TRBV18 and TRBJ1-2; a possible D gene is TRBD1 (6 bases). This CDR3 is built from 15 residues. The germline V gene encodes CDR1 KGHSH and CDR2 LQKENI. CDR3 sequence: CASSEGTTSRNTYTF. CDR3 bases read: TGTGCCAGCTCGGAGGGGACAACCTCCAGAAATACC.

For this clone: The read stops 3 residues short of the end of the CDR3; the missing end is completed from the germline J gene. The chain recombines TRBV20-1 with TRBJ1-1; weak D call: TRBD1 (5 bases). Germline-derived CDR1 and CDR2 are DFQATT and SNEGSKA (reference sequence). Trimming took 5 bases from V and 6 from J, leaving 16 bases between them. This CDR3 region has 13 residues. CDR3 residues: CSAPGEGAAEAFF. The sequenced CDR3 bases are TGCAGTGCTCCGGGGGAAGGCGCGGCTGAA.

As regards this clone: The read falls 3 residues short of the CDR3 end, and the missing part is taken from the germline J gene. The chain couples TRBV5-4 to TRBJ2-2; TRBD1 is a possible D gene (5 bases). Germline CDR1 and CDR2: SGHNT and YYREEE (reference sequence). The CDR3 length is 14 residues. V was cut by 0 bases and J by 8 bases, with 11 bases left in between. CDR3 amino acids: CASSLAGLGGELFF. The sequenced part of the CDR3 DNA is TGTGCCAGCAGCTTGGCAGGGCTGGGGGGGGAG.

On this clone: The read is 3 residues too short to cover the CDR3 end, so that end is filled in from the germline J gene. The chain employs TRBV7-9 and TRBJ2-7; tentative D call: TRBD1 (5 bases). V lost 7 bases to trimming and J lost 2 bases, with 15 bases between them. The CDR3 contains 14 residues. Germline V gives CDR1 SEHNR, CDR2 FQNEAQ (reference sequence). CDR3 loop: CASKIDSDTYEQYF. CDR3 DNA (partial): TGTGCCAGCAAGATCGACAGCGATACCTACGAG.

Turning to this clone: The sequenced fragment ends 3 residues before the CDR3 boundary, so the rest is inferred from the germline J gene. The V gene is TRBV11-2, the J gene TRBJ2-1; 9 bases map to TRBD1. The V gene end was trimmed by 4 bases and the J gene end by 3 bases; junction bases not matched to a gene: 4. CDR1 and CDR2 from the germline V gene are SGHAT and FQNNGV. The CDR3 spans 15 residues. CDR3 bases read: TGTGCCAGCAGCTCGTACAGGGGGCGCTACAATGAG. As protein: CASSSYRGRYNE. The full CDR3 protein is CASSSYRGRYNEQFF.

To note about this clone: Read sequence stops 3 residues before the CDR3 end, and the germline J gene provides the missing end. The V and J genes are TRBV20-1 and TRBJ2-3; D gene uncertain. The CDR3 has 16 amino acids. Germline lookup yields CDR1 DFQATT and CDR2 SNEGSKA (reference sequence). Trimming left V 3 bases short and J 1 base short, with 17 bases between. The sequenced CDR3 bases are TGCAGTGCTAGGCGCCTCGGGTATGTGGGCACAGATACG. It specifies CSARRLGYVGTDT. The whole CDR3 reads CSARRLGYVGTDTQYF.

Notes on this clone: The read ends 3 residues before the CDR3 terminus; that terminus is restored from the germline J gene. The chain combines TRBV2 with TRBJ1-1, with TRBD1 matching 10 bases. The CDR3 runs to 15 residues. The ends lost 7 bases at V and 5 bases at J; junction bases unmatched: 10. Germline CDR1 is SNHLY and CDR2 is FYNNEI. CDR3 protein: CASIVGRQGATEAFF. The CDR3 DNA, read in part, is TGTGCCAGCATTGTGGGCCGACAGGGGGCGACTGAA.

Notes on this clone: Germline and junction disagree at one end, which may indicate a read error. Read sequence stops 3 residues before the CDR3 end, and the germline J gene provides the missing end. The chain carries TRBV18 and TRBJ1-3, with a weak D call TRBD1 (5 bases). The germline V gene encodes CDR1 KGHSH and CDR2 LQKENI. CDR3 length equals 16 residues. The sequenced CDR3 bases are TGTGCCAGGTCGCCATACGACAGCAGCTCTGGAAACACT. It yields the protein CARSPYDSSSGNT. The whole CDR3 sequence is CARSPYDSSSGNTIYF.

This clone is labeled medium-sized based on frequency. The sequence runs out 3 residues before the end of the CDR3; the remainder is reconstructed from the germline J gene. The chain combines TRBV6-1 with TRBJ2-7, with D perhaps matching TRBD1 (6 bases). The CDR3 extends over 15 amino acids. Trimming took 2 bases from V and 6 from J, leaving 17 bases between them. The germline V gene encodes CDR1 MNHNS and CDR2 SASEGT. Partial CDR3 DNA: TGTGCCAGCAGTGAAACCCAGGGGCCCCGTCTCGAG. As protein: CASSETQGPRLE. The full CDR3 sequence reads CASSETQGPRLEQYF.

Points on this clone: The observed sequence ends 3 residues before the CDR3 terminus, with the missing tail filled in from the germline J gene. Other DNA sequences in the sample encode the same CDR3. This chain links TRBV5-1 with TRBJ1-2; TRBD1 matches at 8 bases. V lost 3 bases and J lost 7; bases outside the gene matches: 8. The length of the CDR3 is 14 residues. The germline CDR1 and CDR2 sequences are SGHRS and YFSETQ. The covered CDR3 bases are TGCGCCAGCAGCTCCGCTCAGGGGGCCGGTGGC. Protein product: CASSSAQGAGG. The full CDR3 reads CASSSAQGAGGYTF.

As to this clone: The read comes to an end 3 residues before the CDR3 does, leaving the germline J gene to fill in the end. The sample contains more than one DNA sequence encoding this CDR3. The chain has TRBV5-1 and TRBJ1-2, with a weak D call TRBD1 (5 bases). V shed 3 bases and J shed 0 bases, with 9 bases lying between them. The CDR3 runs 14 residues. Germline loops: CDR1 SGHRS, CDR2 YFSETQ. The CDR3 bases that were read are TGCGCCAGCAGCTCGGGACTAGCTAACTATGGC. Residues: CASSSGLANYG. The CDR3 reads in full as CASSSGLANYGYTF.

The DNA read from the CDR3 is TGTGCCAGTAGTAATAGCGGGGCTAGCACAGATACG. Translating it yields CASSNSGASTDT. The entire CDR3 is CASSNSGASTDTQYF. This sequence joins TRBV19 and TRBJ2-3, with TRBD2 identical over 8 bases. The read ends 3 residues shy of where the CDR3 ends; the end is completed using the germline J gene. V shed 4 bases, J shed 0 bases, and the junction held 3 bases outside the gene matches. CDR3 length: 15 residues. CDR1 is LNHDA and CDR2 is SQIVND in the germline V gene (reference sequence).

A remark on this clone: One end of the junction varies from germline; a read error may be responsible. Read sequence stops 3 residues before the CDR3 end, and the germline J gene provides the missing end. This chain joins TRBV7-3 and TRBJ1-2; perhaps TRBD1 as D (5 bases). Germline values: CDR1 SGHTA, CDR2 FQGTGA. The CDR3 is made up of 13 amino acids. The DNA read from the CDR3 is TGTGCCAGCAGCTTCGGCCAGGGCTATGAC. It encodes CASSFGQGYD. The whole CDR3 protein is CASSFGQGYDYTF.

A note on this clone: The read terminates 3 residues ahead of where the CDR3 ends, so the germline J gene completes it. This rearrangement joins TRBV2 to TRBJ2-4, with 9 bases aligning to TRBD1. The CDR3 contains 13 residues. The germline gives CDR1 SNHLY, CDR2 FYNNEI. CDR3 loop: CASSVGQGIGQYF. Incomplete CDR3 DNA: TGTGCCAGCAGTGTAGGACAGGGGATTGGT.